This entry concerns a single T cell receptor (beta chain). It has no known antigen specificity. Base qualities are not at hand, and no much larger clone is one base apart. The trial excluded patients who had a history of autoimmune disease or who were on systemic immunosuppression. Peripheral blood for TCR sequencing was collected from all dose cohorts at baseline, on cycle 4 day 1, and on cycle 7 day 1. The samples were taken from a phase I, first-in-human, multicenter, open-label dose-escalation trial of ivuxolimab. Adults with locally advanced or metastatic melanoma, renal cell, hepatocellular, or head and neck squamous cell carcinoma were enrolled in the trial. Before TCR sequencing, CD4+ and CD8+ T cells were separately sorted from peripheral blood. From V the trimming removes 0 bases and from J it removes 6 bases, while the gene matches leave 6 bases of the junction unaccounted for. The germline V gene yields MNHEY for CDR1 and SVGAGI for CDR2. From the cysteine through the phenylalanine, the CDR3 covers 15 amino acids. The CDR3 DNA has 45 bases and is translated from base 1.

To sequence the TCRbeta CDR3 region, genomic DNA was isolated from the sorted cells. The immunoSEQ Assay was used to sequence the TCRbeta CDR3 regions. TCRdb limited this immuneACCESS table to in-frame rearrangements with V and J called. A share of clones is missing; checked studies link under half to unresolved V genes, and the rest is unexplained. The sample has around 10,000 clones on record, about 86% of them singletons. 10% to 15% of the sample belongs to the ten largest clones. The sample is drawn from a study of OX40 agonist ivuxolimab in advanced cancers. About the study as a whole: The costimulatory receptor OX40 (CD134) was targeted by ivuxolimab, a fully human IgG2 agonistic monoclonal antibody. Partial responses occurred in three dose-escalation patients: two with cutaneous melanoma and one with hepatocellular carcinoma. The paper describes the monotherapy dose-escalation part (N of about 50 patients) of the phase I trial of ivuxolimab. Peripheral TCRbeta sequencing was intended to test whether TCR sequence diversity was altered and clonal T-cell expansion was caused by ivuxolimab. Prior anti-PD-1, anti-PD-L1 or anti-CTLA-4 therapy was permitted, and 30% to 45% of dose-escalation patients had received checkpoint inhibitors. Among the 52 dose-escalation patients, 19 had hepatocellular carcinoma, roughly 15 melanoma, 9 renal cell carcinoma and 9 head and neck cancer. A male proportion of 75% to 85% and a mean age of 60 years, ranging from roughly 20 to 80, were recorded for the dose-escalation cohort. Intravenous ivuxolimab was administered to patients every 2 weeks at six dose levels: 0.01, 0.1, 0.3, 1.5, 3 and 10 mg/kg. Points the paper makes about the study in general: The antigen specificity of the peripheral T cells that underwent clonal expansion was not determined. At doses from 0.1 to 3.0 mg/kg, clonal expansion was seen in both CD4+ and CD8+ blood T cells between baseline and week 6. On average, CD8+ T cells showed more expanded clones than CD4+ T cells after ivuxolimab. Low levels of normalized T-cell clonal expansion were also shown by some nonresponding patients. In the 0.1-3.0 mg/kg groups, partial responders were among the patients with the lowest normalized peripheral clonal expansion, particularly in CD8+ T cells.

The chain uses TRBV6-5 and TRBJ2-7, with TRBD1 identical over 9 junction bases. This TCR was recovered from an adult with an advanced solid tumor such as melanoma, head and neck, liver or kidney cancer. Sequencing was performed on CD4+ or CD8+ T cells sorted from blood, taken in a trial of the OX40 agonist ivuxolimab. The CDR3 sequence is CASSYSGTGFFEQYF. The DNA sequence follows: TGTGCCAGCAGTTACTCAGGGACAGGGTTCTTCGAGCAGTACTTC.